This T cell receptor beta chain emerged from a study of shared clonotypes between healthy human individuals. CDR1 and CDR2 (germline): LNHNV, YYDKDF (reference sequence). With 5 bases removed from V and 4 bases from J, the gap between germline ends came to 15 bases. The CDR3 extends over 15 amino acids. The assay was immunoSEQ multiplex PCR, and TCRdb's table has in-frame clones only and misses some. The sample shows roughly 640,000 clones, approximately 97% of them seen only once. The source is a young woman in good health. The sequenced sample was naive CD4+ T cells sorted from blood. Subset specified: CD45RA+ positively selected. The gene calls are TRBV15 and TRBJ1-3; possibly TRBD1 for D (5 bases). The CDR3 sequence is CATSGTGTAGNTIYF. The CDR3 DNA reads TGTGCCACCAGCGGGACCGGGACGGCAGGAAACACCATATATTTT. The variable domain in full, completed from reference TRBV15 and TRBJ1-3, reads DAMVIQNPRYQVTQFGKPVTLSCSQTLNHNVMYWYQQKSSQAPKLLFHYYDKDFNNEADTPDNFQSRRPNTSFCFLDIRSPGLGDTAMYLCATSGTGTAGNTIYFGEGSWLTVV.